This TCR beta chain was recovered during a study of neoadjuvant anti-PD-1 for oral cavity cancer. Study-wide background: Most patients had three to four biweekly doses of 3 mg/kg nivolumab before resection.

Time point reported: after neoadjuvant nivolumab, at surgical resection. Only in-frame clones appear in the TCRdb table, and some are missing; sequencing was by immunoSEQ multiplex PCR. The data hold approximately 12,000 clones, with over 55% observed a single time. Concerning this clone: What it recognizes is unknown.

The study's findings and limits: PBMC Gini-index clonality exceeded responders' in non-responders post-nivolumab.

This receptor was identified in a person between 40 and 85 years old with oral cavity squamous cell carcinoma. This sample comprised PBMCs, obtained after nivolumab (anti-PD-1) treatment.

This chain's CDR3 is CSARRGAEAFF. The CDR3 bases are TGCAGTGCTAGAAGGGGCGCTGAAGCTTTCTTT. The rearrangement joins TRBV20-1 to TRBJ1-1; the D gene is possibly TRBD1 (5 bases). Germline lookup yields CDR1 DFQATT and CDR2 SNEGSKA (reference sequence). Trimming left V 2 bases short and J 6 bases short, with 7 bases between. The CDR3 totals 11 residues.